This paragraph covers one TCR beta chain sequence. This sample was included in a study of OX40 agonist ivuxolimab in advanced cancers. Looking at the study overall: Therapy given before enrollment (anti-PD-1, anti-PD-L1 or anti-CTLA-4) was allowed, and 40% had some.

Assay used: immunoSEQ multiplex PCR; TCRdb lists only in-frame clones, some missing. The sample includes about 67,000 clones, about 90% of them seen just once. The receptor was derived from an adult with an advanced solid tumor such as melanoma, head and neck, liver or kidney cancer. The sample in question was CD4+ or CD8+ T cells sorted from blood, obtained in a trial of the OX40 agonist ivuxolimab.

CDR3 residues: CASGTGADTQYF. CDR3 bases: TGTGCCAGCGGGACAGGTGCAGATACGCAGTATTTT. J is TRBJ2-3 and V is TRBV28, with 8 bases aligning to TRBD1. The V gene end was trimmed by 8 bases and the J gene end by 4 bases; junction bases not matched to a gene: 2. Germline CDR1 and CDR2: MDHEN and SYDVKM. This CDR3 region has 12 residues.